This T cell receptor beta chain was retrieved from a study of blood T cell repertoires in COVID-19. Study-wide background: There were acute and convalescent COVID-19 samples, and they came from the United States, Italy and Spain.

All recovered Cohort 3 donors got two negative PCRs, got clearance, or saw symptom resolution. Original handling: Scientists estimated how many nucleated cells there were by amplifying reference gene primers. Clones were sequenced by immunoSEQ multiplex PCR, and TCRdb holds only the in-frame ones, with some missing. For V, J and clone size, that table is used; D and trimming come from the DNA. The sample includes about 170,000 clones, around 91% seen only once; the top ten take less than 0.85%. The CDR3 spans 13 residues. Germline lookup yields CDR1 MNHNS and CDR2 SASEGT. V was trimmed by 6 bases and J by 2 bases, leaving 10 bases between them. This clone was found a few times.

Source material: PBMCs or T cells enriched from blood (not recorded which). This receptor was obtained from a woman aged 18-30 years who had recovered from COVID-19. This chain joins TRBV6-1 and TRBJ2-5, with D perhaps matching TRBD1 (6 bases). CDR3 sequence: CASSRTEQETQYF. The CDR3 bases are TGTGCCAGCAGCCGGACAGAACAAGAGACCCAGTACTTC.